This entry lists 6 T cell receptor beta chains sequenced from one sample in a study of blood T cell repertoires in COVID-19. Produced via immunoSEQ multiplex PCR; TCRdb's table is partial and in-frame only. The sample lists under 350,000 clones; under 95% were seen once. The sample taken for sequencing was PBMCs or T cells enriched from blood (not recorded which). These receptors were collected from a man in his fifties or sixties who had recovered from COVID-19.

The J gene is TRBJ2-2, the V gene TRBV5-5; D is possibly TRBD2 (6 bases). The germline CDR1 and CDR2 sequences are SGHKS and YYEKEE (reference sequence). V lost 1 base, J lost 1 base, and 17 bases lay in between. This CDR3 has 18 residues. This chain's CDR3 is CASSLRVRGSGNTGELFF. The CDR3 bases are TGTGCCAGCAGCTTGAGGGTGAGGGGTAGCGGGAACACCGGGGAGCTGTTTTTT.

CDR3 sequence reads: CASKRDTKPDTQYF. CDR3 DNA: TGTGCCAGCAAGCGGGACACTAAACCAGATACGCAGTATTTT. V gene TRBV6-6 combines with J gene TRBJ2-3, with D possibly matching TRBD2 (7 bases). In germline, CDR1 is MNHNY, CDR2 SVGAGI (reference sequence). V shed 7 bases and J shed 4 bases, with 15 bases lying between them. The CDR3 contains 14 residues.

The V call is TRBV5-4, the J call TRBJ1-2; TRBD1 is a possible D gene (5 bases). The germline V gene encodes CDR1 SGHNT and CDR2 YYREEE (reference sequence). This CDR3 contains 13 residues. Trimming removed 4 bases from V and 5 bases from J, with 12 bases in between. CDR3: CASSQDTLYGYTF. As DNA, the CDR3 is TGTGCCAGCAGCCAGGACACACTTTATGGCTACACCTTC.

This chain uses TRBV5-5 with TRBJ2-1, with a weak D call TRBD2 (5 bases). Trimming took 0 bases from V and 1 from J, leaving 8 bases between them. CDR1 is SGHKS, CDR2 YYEKEE, per germline (reference sequence). The CDR3 sequence is 15 residues long. This chain's CDR3 is CASSLDRGSYNEQFF. CDR3 DNA sequence: TGTGCCAGCAGCTTGGACCGGGGATCCTACAATGAGCAGTTCTTC. Full variable domain (remainder filled in from reference TRBV5-5 and TRBJ2-1): DAGVTQSPTHLIKTRGQQVTLRCSPISGHKSVSWYQQVLGQGPQFIFQYYEKEERGRGNFPDRFSARQFPNYSSELNVNALLLGDSALYLCASSLDRGSYNEQFFGPGTRLTVL.

The chain is built from TRBV6-5 and TRBJ1-2; the D is unclear. V was trimmed by 7 bases and J by 4 bases, leaving 13 bases between them. Germline CDR1 and CDR2: MNHEY and SVGAGI. The CDR3 contains 13 residues. The chain's CDR3 is CASTEVGSYGYTF. DNA of the CDR3: TGTGCCAGCACCGAAGTGGGCAGCTATGGCTACACCTTC.

This chain connects TRBV7-8 to TRBJ1-5; TRBD1 might be the D (5 bases). The CDR3 spans 13 residues. Per germline, CDR1 SGHVS and CDR2 FQNEAQ. The germline V and J ends were trimmed by 2 bases and 7 bases, with 9 bases remaining between them. Written as DNA, the CDR3 is TGTGCCAGCAGCTTACGGGGGTTCCAGCCCCAGCATTTT. Translation gives CASSLRGFQPQHF.